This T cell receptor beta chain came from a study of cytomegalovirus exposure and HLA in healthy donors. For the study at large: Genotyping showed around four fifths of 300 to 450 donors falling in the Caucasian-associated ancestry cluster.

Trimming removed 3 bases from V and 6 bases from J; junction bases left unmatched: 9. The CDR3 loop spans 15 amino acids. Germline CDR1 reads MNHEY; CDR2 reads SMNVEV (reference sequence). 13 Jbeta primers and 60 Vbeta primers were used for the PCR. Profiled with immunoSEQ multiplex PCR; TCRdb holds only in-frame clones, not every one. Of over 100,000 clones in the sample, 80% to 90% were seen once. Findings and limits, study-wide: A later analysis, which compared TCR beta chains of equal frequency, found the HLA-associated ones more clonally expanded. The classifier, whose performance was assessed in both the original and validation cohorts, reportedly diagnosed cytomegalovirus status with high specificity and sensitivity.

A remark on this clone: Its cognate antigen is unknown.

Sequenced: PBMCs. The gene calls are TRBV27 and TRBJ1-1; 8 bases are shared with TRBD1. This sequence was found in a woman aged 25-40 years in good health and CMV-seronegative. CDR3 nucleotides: TGTGCCAGCAGTTTCTCTCGGACAGGGATCGCTGAAGCTTTCTTT. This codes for CASSFSRTGIAEAFF.